What follows is one T cell receptor beta chain and its context. Germline V lookup: CDR1 SNHLY, CDR2 FYNNEI. V was cut by 6 bases and J by 4 bases, with 28 bases left in between. This CDR3 has 19 amino acids. This sample is drawn from a study of blood T cell repertoires in COVID-19. TCRdb's copy holds only in-frame clones and misses some; the assay was immunoSEQ multiplex PCR. The table has 300,000 to 350,000 clones, about nine tenths seen once; the top ten hold around 9.9%. The receptor was derived from a man in his thirties or forties with COVID-19, enrolled during active disease. The sample comprised peripheral blood. V usage is TRBV2 and J usage is TRBJ1-5; D might be TRBD1 (6 bases). CDR3 nucleotides: TGTGCCAGCAGCCAATTATACCCTGGACAGTCGGCCCGTAATCAGCCCCAGCATTTT. This codes for CASSQLYPGQSARNQPQHF.